This note documents a single TCR beta chain sequence. No antigen is known for it. MiXCR, applied by TCRdb to the reads, yields one record per CDR3 protein. The profile shows about 230,000 distinct CDR3 sequences, 22% of them singletons. V lost 1 base, J lost 1 base, and 10 bases lay in between. This CDR3 is built from 15 residues. The germline CDR1 and CDR2 sequences are SGHTA and FQGNSA. This sample was included in a study of T cell repertoires in cytomegalovirus infection. Turning to the study itself: Evidence of both CMV infection and a matching HLA type came from public TCR beta signatures.

Whole-study findings and limits: Carriers of CMV and the relevant HLA type were discriminated by public TCR beta frequency. Across the ex vivo response, the dominant clonotypes were HLA-C-restricted CMV-specific TCR beta clonotypes.

The receptor was isolated from a human donor in good health (CMV status not recorded). Some clones in this sample may be carry-over from other donors' samples. Sequenced sample: CD8+ T cells from PBMCs. V gene TRBV7-2 combines with J gene TRBJ1-1, with D perhaps matching TRBD1 (5 bases). CDR3 sequence reads: CASSLGGWGNTEAFF. The CDR3 DNA reads as TGTGCCAGCAGCTTAGGGGGGTGGGGGAACACTGAAGCTTTCTTT.